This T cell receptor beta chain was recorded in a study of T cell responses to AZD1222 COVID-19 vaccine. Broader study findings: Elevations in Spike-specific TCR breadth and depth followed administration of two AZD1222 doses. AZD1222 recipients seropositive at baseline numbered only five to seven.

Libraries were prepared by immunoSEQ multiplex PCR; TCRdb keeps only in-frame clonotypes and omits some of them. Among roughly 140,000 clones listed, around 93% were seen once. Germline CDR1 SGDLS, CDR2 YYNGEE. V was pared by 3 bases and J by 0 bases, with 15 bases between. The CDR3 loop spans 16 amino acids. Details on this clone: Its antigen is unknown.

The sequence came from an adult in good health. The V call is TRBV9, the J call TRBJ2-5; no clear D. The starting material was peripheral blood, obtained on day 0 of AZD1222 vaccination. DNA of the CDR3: TGTGCCAGCAGCGCCCGTCCCAGTCGGTACCAAGAGACCCAGTACTTC. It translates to CASSARPSRYQETQYF.